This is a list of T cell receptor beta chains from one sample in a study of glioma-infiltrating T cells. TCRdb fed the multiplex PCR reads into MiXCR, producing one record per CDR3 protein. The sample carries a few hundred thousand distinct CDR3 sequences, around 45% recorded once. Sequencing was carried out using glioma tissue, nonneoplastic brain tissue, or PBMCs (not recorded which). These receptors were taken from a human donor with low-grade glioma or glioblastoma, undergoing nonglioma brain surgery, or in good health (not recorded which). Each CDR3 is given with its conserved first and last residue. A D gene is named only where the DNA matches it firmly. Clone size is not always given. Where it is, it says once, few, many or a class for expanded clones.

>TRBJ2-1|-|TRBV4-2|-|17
TGTGCCAGCAGCCATGACGTAGGGACATGGTCCTACAATGAGCAGTTCTTC
CASSHDVGTWSYNEQFF
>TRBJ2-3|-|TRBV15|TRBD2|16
TGTGCCACCAGCAGAATTACCGGGACTAGCGGTGATACGAAGTATTTT
CATSRITGTSGDTKYF
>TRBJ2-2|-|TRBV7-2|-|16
TGTGCCAGCAGCTTAGGGGGCCGGAATGGTACCGGGGAGCTGTTTTTT
CASSLGGRNGTGELFF
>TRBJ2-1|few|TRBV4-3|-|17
TGCGCCAGCAGCCAGGCGAGGCAATTGCTTGGATACAATGAGCAGTTCTTC
CASSQARQLLGYNEQFF
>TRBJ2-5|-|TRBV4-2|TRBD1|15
TGTGCCAGCAGCCAAGTGGGACAGCGCCAAGAGACCCAGTACTTC
CASSQVGQRQETQYF
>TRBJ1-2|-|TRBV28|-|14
TGTGCCAGCAGTTTCGGACAGCCCCCCTATGGCTACACCTTC
CASSFGQPPYGYTF
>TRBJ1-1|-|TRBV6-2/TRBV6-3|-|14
TGTGCCAGCAGCCTGACAGTCATGAACACTGAAGCTTTCTTT
CASSLTVMNTEAFF
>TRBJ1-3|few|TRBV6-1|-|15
TGTGCCAGCAGATTGGACGGATTCTCTGGAAACACCATATATTTT
CASRLDGFSGNTIYF
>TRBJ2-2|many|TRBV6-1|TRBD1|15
TGTGCCAGCAGTTTGGGACAGGGCTTTTCCGGGGAGCTGTTTTTT
CASSLGQGFSGELFF
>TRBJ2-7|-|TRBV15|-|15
TGTGCCACCAGCAGATCCGTAGGAACAGGCTACGAGCAGTACTTC
CATSRSVGTGYEQYF
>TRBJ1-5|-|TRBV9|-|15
TGTGCCAGCAGCACAACCGGGACACTTAATCAGCCCCAGCATTTT
CASSTTGTLNQPQHF
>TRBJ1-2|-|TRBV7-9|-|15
TGTGCCAGCAGCTTAATCACAGAGGGACCCTATGGCTACACCTTC
CASSLITEGPYGYTF
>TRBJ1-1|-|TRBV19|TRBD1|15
TGTGCCAGTAGTATTCGGGGACAGGGGGACACTGAAGCTTTCTTT
CASSIRGQGDTEAFF